These 10 T cell receptor beta chains were all obtained from the same sample, sequenced in a study of T cells in localized non-small cell lung cancer (dated by TCRdb to about 2020). Receptors were amplified or captured by the immunoSEQ multiplex PCR assay. Here the immuneACCESS table is served through TCRdb, limited to in-frame sequences with V and J called. Missing clones are a known gap in these copies; in checked studies unresolved V genes cover under half, and the rest lacks a known reason. This sample is represented by fewer than 20,000 clones; around 83% of them were singletons. Of the sample, about a third falls within the top ten clones. Sequencing was performed on peripheral blood, taken before any cancer treatment. Receptors originate from a male donor at least 60 years old with stage III lung adenocarcinoma.

V and J are TRBV7-9 and TRBJ1-1, with 9 positions matching TRBD1. The CDR3 runs 17 residues. V lost 1 base, J lost 3 bases, and 9 bases stayed unmatched. Germline values: CDR1 SEHNR, CDR2 FQNEAQ (reference sequence). CDR3 sequence: CASSLGAGGQGDTEAFF. CDR3 DNA sequence: TGTGCCAGCAGCTTAGGCGCTGGGGGACAGGGTGACACTGAAGCTTTCTTT.

The gene calls are TRBV5-4 and TRBJ1-1; D remains unclear. With 1 base removed from V and 2 bases from J, the gap between germline ends came to 12 bases. There are 15 residues in the CDR3. Germline assignment: CDR1 SGHNT and CDR2 YYREEE (reference sequence). The CDR3 DNA follows: TGTGCCAGCAGCTTGTTGAAGAAGGATAACACTGAAGCTTTCTTT. This gives the protein CASSLLKKDNTEAFF.

The rearrangement links TRBV4-2 to TRBJ2-7; perhaps TRBD1 as D (5 bases). With 4 bases removed from V and 1 base from J, the gap between germline ends came to 8 bases. CDR3 length: 13 amino acids. Per the germline V gene, CDR1 is LGHNA and CDR2 is YNFKEQ. Written as DNA, the CDR3 is TGTGCCAGCAGCCTAAGGGGTTCCTACGAGCAGTACTTC. This sequence encodes CASSLRGSYEQYF.

The chain has TRBV14 and TRBJ2-7, with D hard to call. CDR1 and CDR2 (germline): SGHDN, FVKESK. V lost 2 bases and J 5 bases, leaving 19 bases between the germline ends. The CDR3 contains 16 residues. The CDR3, as DNA: TGTGCCAGCAGCCAATACCCCGAGGTAGGGAATAACGAGCAGTACTTC. Protein product: CASSQYPEVGNNEQYF.

This rearrangement joins TRBV4-1 to TRBJ2-5, with 16 bases matching TRBD2. The CDR3 extends over 19 amino acids. J lost 1 base, V lost 3 bases, and 8 bases had no gene match. Looked up from germline, CDR1 is MGHRA and CDR2 is YSYEKL. In DNA, the CDR3 is TGCGCCAGCAGCCATCCGGGACTAGCGGGGGGGCCCGGCCAAGAGACCCAGTACTTC. Encoded protein: CASSHPGLAGGPGQETQYF.

The rearrangement links TRBV10-1 to TRBJ2-5; D is possibly TRBD2 (6 bases). Trimming removed 6 bases from V and 5 bases from J, with 13 bases in between. The CDR3 consists of 13 residues. The germline V gene encodes CDR1 WNHNN and CDR2 SYGVQD (reference sequence). DNA of the CDR3: TGCGCCAGCAGCGGGACTGTGGGGGAGACCCAGTACTTC. This gives the protein CASSGTVGETQYF.

This chain links TRBV29-1 with TRBJ1-5, with D maybe TRBD1 (6 bases). The germline V gene has CDR1 SQVTM and CDR2 ANQGSEA. This CDR3 is built from 13 residues. The germline V and J ends were trimmed by 6 bases and 1 base, with 10 bases remaining between them. CDR3 in DNA: TGCAGCGTACTACAGGGAAGCAATCAGCCCCAGCATTTT. It yields the protein CSVLQGSNQPQHF.

The V and J genes are TRBV5-5 and TRBJ2-2; 9 positions match TRBD2. This CDR3 is 15 amino acids long. The ends lost 0 bases at V and 4 bases at J; junction bases unmatched: 1. CDR1 and CDR2 from the germline V gene are SGHKS and YYEKEE (reference sequence). CDR3 DNA: TGTGCCAGCAGCTTGGAACTAGCGGGCACCGGGGAGCTGTTTTTT. Protein: CASSLELAGTGELFF.

The chain carries TRBV11-2 and TRBJ2-6; D gene uncertain. CDR3 length: 14 amino acids. Between the trimmed V and J ends, which lost 2 bases and 2 bases, there was a span of 4 bases. Germline assignment: CDR1 SGHAT and CDR2 FQNNGV. The DNA of the CDR3 is TGTGCCAGCAGCTTATTAACTGGGGCCAACGTCCTGACTTTC. This codes for CASSLLTGANVLTF.

This chain connects TRBV10-3 to TRBJ1-1, with D possibly matching TRBD1 (5 bases). The V and J ends lost 10 bases and 5 bases respectively, with 17 bases between them. CDR1 ENHRY and CDR2 SYGVKD come from the germline V gene. The CDR3 totals 13 residues. The CDR3 sequence is CATQDTGYTEAFF. For the CDR3, the DNA is TGTGCCACCCAAGATACAGGATATACTGAAGCTTTCTTT.